This note documents a single TCR beta chain sequence. The germline gives CDR1 LNHDA, CDR2 SQIVND (reference sequence). This CDR3 has 15 amino acids. The V and J ends lost 5 bases and 0 bases respectively, with 12 bases between them. Method: immunoSEQ multiplex PCR; TCRdb's copy keeps in-frame clones and lacks some. The sample includes about 380,000 clones, around 95% of them seen just once. This sample was taken from a study of shared T cell receptors in the human thymus. Sequencing input: thymocytes. The chain carries TRBV19 and TRBJ2-3, with D maybe TRBD2 (6 bases). The TCR originated in a human donor. In nucleotides, the CDR3 is TGTGCCAGTAGTGCGTTAGCGGACAGCACAGATACGCAGTATTTT. It yields the protein CASSALADSTDTQYF.